The present T cell receptor (beta chain) was sequenced within a study of shared clonotypes between healthy human individuals. The overall study: For every donor, three CD4 naive, three CD4 memory, two CD8 naive and one CD8 memory plates were used. Study results and caveats: It was observed that approximately 5% of naive CD4 clonotypes were shared across a handful of donors. A generally larger estimated richness was seen in naive subsets than in memory subsets.

Assay: immunoSEQ multiplex PCR; the TCRdb copy retains only in-frame clones and omits some. Among more than 2 million clones, over 85% were seen once, and the ten largest hold about 1.1%. As regards this clone: What it binds is not known. The same CDR3 also results from other DNA sequences found in this sample.

CD45RO-negative CD8 cells positively selected for CCR7 made up the naive population, which excluded terminally differentiated effector memory CD45RA+ cells. The ends were cut back, 4 bases at V and 5 bases at J, with 8 bases in the middle. The CDR3 is made up of 12 amino acids. Germline loops: CDR1 LNHDA, CDR2 SQIVND (reference sequence). This clonotype was obtained from a man aged 18 to 30 in good health. Source material: naive CD8+ T cells sorted from blood. This sequence joins TRBV19 and TRBJ1-1, with a tentative D call TRBD1 (5 bases). The CDR3 loop reads CASSREGTEAFF. The CDR3 coding sequence is TGTGCCAGTAGTAGAGAGGGGACTGAAGCTTTCTTT.